These T cell receptor beta chains were read from a single sample in a study of radiation and T cells in renal cell carcinoma. The repertoire was sequenced with immunoSEQ multiplex PCR; TCRdb's copy has only in-frame clones and lacks some. The table includes 120,000 to 150,000 clones, around 90% detected once. Sequences were derived from blood, sampled from a patient whose treatment included radiotherapy and nephrectomy. Receptors were obtained from a woman between 65 and 79 years old with renal cell carcinoma. CDR3s include the opening cysteine and the closing phenylalanine or tryptophan. Fields, in order: D gene, V gene, J gene, CDR3 DNA, CDR3 protein. A D gene is named only where the DNA matches it firmly.

TRBD1	TRBV4-3	TRBJ1-4	TGCGCCAGCAGCCAAGAACAGGGGGATGAAAAACTGTTTTTT	CASSQEQGDEKLFF
TRBD1	TRBV7-9	TRBJ2-1	TGTGCCAGCAGCCCCCGGACAGGGTACAATGAGCAGTTCTTC	CASSPRTGYNEQFF
NA	TRBV19	TRBJ2-1	TGTGCCAGTAGGGGAGGGGGTTCCTCCTACAATGAGCAGTTCTTC	CASRGGGSSYNEQFF
TRBD1	TRBV30	TRBJ1-6	TGTGCCTGGAGCCTCAAACAGGGGGCATATAATTCACCCCTCCACTTT	CAWSLKQGAYNSPLHF
TRBD1	TRBV5-1	TRBJ1-1	TGCGCCAGCAGTTGGGACAGAGTTGAAGCTTTCTTT	CASSWDRVEAFF
TRBD1	TRBV5-1	TRBJ1-2	TGCGCCAGCAGCTTGGAGGGCGCCCTTACAGGGGGCGGTGTGAGCTACACCTTC	CASSLEGALTGGGVSYTF
NA	TRBV4-1	TRBJ2-5	TGCGCCAGCAGCCAAGAACTTCCTGGACAACTCCAAGAGACCCAGTACTTC	CASSQELPGQLQETQYF
NA	TRBV6-5	TRBJ1-1	TGTGCCAGCAGTGGGGGGTCCCTTGAAGCTTTCTTT	CASSGGSLEAFF
TRBD1	TRBV30	TRBJ2-5	TGTGCCTGGAGGGTAACAGGGGGTGGAGAGACCCAGTACTTC	CAWRVTGGGETQYF
TRBD1	TRBV6-5	TRBJ2-1	TGTGCCAGCAGTTACTCGGGACAGGGGGGAAATGAGCAGTTCTTC	CASSYSGQGGNEQFF
TRBD2	TRBV4-2	TRBJ2-7	TGTGCCAGCAGCCCGGGACTAGCGGGGGGGCAGTACGAGCAGTACTTC	CASSPGLAGGQYEQYF
TRBD2	TRBV7-6	TRBJ2-7	TGTGCCAGCAGCCCTAGCGGGGTGCGCGACGAGCAGTACTTC	CASSPSGVRDEQYF
TRBD1	TRBV9	TRBJ2-2	TGTGCCAGCAGCGTAGGACAGGGTAACACCGGGGAGCTGTTTTTT	CASSVGQGNTGELFF
TRBD1	TRBV18	TRBJ1-2	TGTGCCAGCTCACTTTCCGGACAGGGAGGTGGCTACACCTTC	CASSLSGQGGGYTF
NA	TRBV4-1	TRBJ2-6	TGCGCCAGCAGCCAACTAAGCTCTGGGGCCAACGTCCTGACTTTC	CASSQLSSGANVLTF